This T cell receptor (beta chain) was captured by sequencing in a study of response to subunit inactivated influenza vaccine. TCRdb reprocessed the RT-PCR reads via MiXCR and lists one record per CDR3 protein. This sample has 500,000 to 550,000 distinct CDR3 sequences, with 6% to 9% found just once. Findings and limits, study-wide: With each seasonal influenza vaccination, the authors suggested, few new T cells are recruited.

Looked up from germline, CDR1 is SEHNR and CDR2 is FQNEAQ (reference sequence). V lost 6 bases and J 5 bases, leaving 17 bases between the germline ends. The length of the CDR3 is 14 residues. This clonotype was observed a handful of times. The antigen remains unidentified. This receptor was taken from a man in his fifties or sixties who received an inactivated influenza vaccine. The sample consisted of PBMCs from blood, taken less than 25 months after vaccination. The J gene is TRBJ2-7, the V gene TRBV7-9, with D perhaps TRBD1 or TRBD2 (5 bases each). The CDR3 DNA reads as TGTGCCAGCAGTTTGCGGACTCTAGGGGACGAGCAGTACTTC. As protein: CASSLRTLGDEQYF. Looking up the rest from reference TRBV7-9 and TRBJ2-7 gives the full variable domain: DTGVSQNPRHKITKRGQNVTFRCDPISEHNRLYWYRQTLGQGPEFLTYFQNEAQLEKSRLLSDRFSAERPKGSFSTLEIQRTEQGDSAMYLCASSLRTLGDEQYFGPGTRLTVT.